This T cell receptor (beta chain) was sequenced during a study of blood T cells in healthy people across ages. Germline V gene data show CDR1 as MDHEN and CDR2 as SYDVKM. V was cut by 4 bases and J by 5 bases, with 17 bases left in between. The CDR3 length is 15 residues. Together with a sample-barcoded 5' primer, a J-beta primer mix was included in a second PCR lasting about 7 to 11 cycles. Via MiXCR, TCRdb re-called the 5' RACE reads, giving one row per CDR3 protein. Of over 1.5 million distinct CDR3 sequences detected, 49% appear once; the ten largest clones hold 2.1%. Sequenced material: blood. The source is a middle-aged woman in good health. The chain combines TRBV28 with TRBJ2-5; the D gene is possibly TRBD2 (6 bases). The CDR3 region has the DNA TGTGCCAGCAGTTCAGGAGGGGAAGGGAGTGAGACCCAGTACTTC. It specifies CASSSGGEGSETQYF.